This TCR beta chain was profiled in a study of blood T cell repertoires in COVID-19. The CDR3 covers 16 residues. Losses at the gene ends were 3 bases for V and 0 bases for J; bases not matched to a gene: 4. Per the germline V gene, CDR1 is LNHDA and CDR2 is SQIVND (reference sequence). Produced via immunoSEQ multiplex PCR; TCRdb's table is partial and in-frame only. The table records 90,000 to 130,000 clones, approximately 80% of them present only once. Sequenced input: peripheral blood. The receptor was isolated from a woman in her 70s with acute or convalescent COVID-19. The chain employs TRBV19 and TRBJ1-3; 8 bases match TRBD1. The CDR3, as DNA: TGTGCCAGTAGTATCGGGACAGGATTCTCTGGAAACACCATATATTTT. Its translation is CASSIGTGFSGNTIYF.